The clone carrying this T cell receptor (beta chain) was found many times. Its antigen remains unknown. Quantitative barcoded 5'-RACE was used to prepare TCR beta libraries. A single record per CDR3 protein comes from TCRdb applying MiXCR to the 5' RACE reads. The sample records approximately 250,000 distinct CDR3 sequences, approximately 7.6% being singletons. These data originate in a study of CD8 T cells in ankylosing spondylitis. This CDR3 region has 13 residues. The V end was cut by 2 bases, the J end by 7 bases, with 9 bases between. Germline values: CDR1 MNHEY, CDR2 SVGAGI. General observations from the study: Reports of some motif variants in reactive arthritis synovial fluid and blood predate this one. Disease-linked clones proved CD8+ and comparatively uncommon in peripheral blood.

Sequencing was done on a sample of blood, either unsorted or a sorted T cell fraction (not recorded which). This receptor was taken from a female donor with ankylosing spondylitis or in good health (not recorded which). This chain connects TRBV6-5 to TRBJ2-1; unclear D gene. The CDR3 DNA reads TGTGCCAGCAGTTACCGAGGTCTAAATGAGCAGTTCTTC. Amino acid sequence: CASSYRGLNEQFF.